These 10 T cell receptor beta chains came from one sample sequenced in a study of graft-versus-host responses after intestinal transplantation. The time point is: postoperative day 105 after intestinal transplantation (dayNNNN = postoperative day). Researchers processed graft tissue to release intraepithelial and lamina propria lymphocytes. The assay was immunoSEQ multiplex PCR, and TCRdb's table has in-frame clones only and misses some. The sample contains 3,500 to 4,500 clones, roughly four fifths of which appear only once. The sequencing used ileum tissue, collected 105 days after intestinal transplantation. Receptors originate from a human patient who received an intestinal transplant, so some T cells may come from the graft donor.

A single count supports this clone. V is TRBV6-5 and J is TRBJ1-5, with D perhaps matching TRBD1 (5 bases). Germline V gene sequence: CDR1 MNHEY, CDR2 SVGAGI. CDR3 length: 14 residues. Trimming pared 0 bases from V and 6 bases from J, leaving 9 bases between. For the CDR3, the DNA is TGTGCCAGCAGTTACTCGGGGGGAGTTCAGCCCCAGCATTTT. The encoded protein is CASSYSGGVQPQHF.

This chain connects TRBV29-1 to TRBJ1-5; D is unclear. V shed 4 bases and J shed 6 bases, with 10 bases lying between them. CDR1 and CDR2 from the germline V gene are SQVTM and ANQGSEA. The CDR3 contains 12 residues. In DNA, the CDR3 is TGCAGCGTTGTTCTCCCTGGTCAGCCCCAGCATTTT. Protein product: CSVVLPGQPQHF.

The chain carries TRBV4-1 and TRBJ1-2; D gene unclear. The CDR3 spans 15 residues. V was trimmed by 1 base and J by 8 bases, leaving 17 bases between them. Germline V gene sequence: CDR1 MGHRA, CDR2 YSYEKL. The CDR3 DNA reads as TGCGCCAGCAGCCAAGTTTTCTTCAGGACGTGGGGCTACACCTTC. Its translation: CASSQVFFRTWGYTF.

This clone has more than one count but fewer than ten. The chain joins TRBV2 to TRBJ1-6; TRBD1 aligns across 7 bases. Trimming at V came to 6 bases and at J to 5 bases, leaving 4 bases not matched to a gene. Germline CDR1 reads SNHLY; CDR2 reads FYNNEI. The CDR3 extends over 14 amino acids. The CDR3 DNA sequence: TGTGCCAGCAGCACCGGGACAGATAATTCACCCCTCCACTTT. Residues: CASSTGTDNSPLHF.

This clone was found a few times. The genes are TRBV28 and TRBJ1-5, with D maybe TRBD1 (5 bases). Looked up from germline, CDR1 is MDHEN and CDR2 is SYDVKM. V was clipped by 4 bases and J by 2 bases, with 18 bases between them. This CDR3 has 17 residues. CDR3 amino acids: CASSSWEGREGNQPQHF. The CDR3 DNA reads as TGTGCCAGCAGTTCCTGGGAGGGGAGGGAGGGCAATCAGCCCCAGCATTTT.

This chain connects TRBV4-1 to TRBJ2-3; 7 nucleotides line up with TRBD2. The CDR3 consists of 16 residues. Trimming at V came to 4 bases and at J to 1 base, leaving 8 bases not matched to a gene. The germline V gene encodes CDR1 MGHRA and CDR2 YSYEKL. The CDR3 protein is CASSPGAGLRTDTQYF. CDR3 bases: TGCGCCAGCAGCCCAGGAGCGGGGCTTCGCACAGATACGCAGTATTTT.

V and J are TRBV10-2 and TRBJ2-1; 10 positions agree with TRBD2. Trimming at V came to 0 bases and at J to 7 bases, leaving 9 bases not matched to a gene. The CDR3 is 17 amino acids. Per the germline V gene, CDR1 is WSHSY and CDR2 is SAAADI. CDR3 nucleotide sequence: TGCGCCAGCAGTGAGTCGACTCGGGTTAGCGGGGGGAATGAGCAGTTCTTC. It encodes CASSESTRVSGGNEQFF.

This sequence joins TRBV12-5 and TRBJ1-2, with TRBD1 as a possible D gene (6 bases). Germline CDR1 reads LGHNT; CDR2 reads FRNRAP. The CDR3 contains 12 residues. V was clipped by 0 bases and J by 7 bases, with 6 bases between them. This CDR3 reads CASGLVQGGYTF. DNA of the CDR3: TGTGCTAGTGGTTTGGTACAGGGTGGCTACACCTTC.

This chain connects TRBV2 to TRBJ1-2, with 7 bases identical to TRBD1. CDR3 length: 14 residues. V shed 6 bases and J 0 bases; nucleotides not matched to a gene: 4. Germline V gives CDR1 SNHLY, CDR2 FYNNEI. CDR3 nucleotides: TGTGCCAGCAGGGACAGGCTTGCTAACTATGGCTACACCTTC. It is translated as CASRDRLANYGYTF.

The chain uses TRBV30 and TRBJ2-7, with 8 bases that match TRBD2. The CDR3 covers 14 residues. V gave up 2 bases and J gave up 5 bases; unmatched junction bases: 8. CDR1 is GTSNPN, CDR2 SVGIG, per germline (reference sequence). The CDR3 DNA follows: TGTGCCTGGAGTAGGGGGGCGGGAGGAAACGAGCAGTACTTC. Amino acid sequence: CAWSRGAGGNEQYF.